These 15 T cell receptor beta chains came from one sample sequenced in a study of blood T cell repertoires in COVID-19. Profiled with immunoSEQ multiplex PCR; TCRdb holds only in-frame clones, not every one. The repertoire holds 150,000 to 200,000 clones, with 80% as singletons. Sequencing used PBMCs or T cells enriched from blood (not recorded which). These receptors all come from a man in his forties who had recovered from COVID-19.

This clone turned up a few times. The same CDR3 arises from other DNA sequences in this sample as well. This rearrangement joins TRBV5-1 to TRBJ1-5; the D is unclear. Germline CDR1 is SGHRS and CDR2 is YFSETQ. V was clipped by 0 bases and J by 1 base, with 8 bases between them. The CDR3 sequence is 15 residues long. CDR3 region: CASSLVAGSNQPQHF. The CDR3 DNA sequence: TGCGCCAGCAGCTTGGTGGCCGGGAGCAATCAGCCCCAGCATTTT.

V and J are TRBV5-8 and TRBJ2-1; possible D gene TRBD2, 6 bases. This CDR3 is 13 amino acids long. V dropped 1 base and J dropped 8 bases, with 10 bases sitting between them. Per germline, CDR1 SGHTS and CDR2 YDEGEE. This chain's CDR3 is CASSLSPGDEQFF. The DNA of the CDR3 is TGTGCCAGCAGCTTGTCGCCGGGAGATGAGCAGTTCTTC. The variable domain in full, completed from reference TRBV5-8 and TRBJ2-1, reads EAGVTQSPTHLIKTRGQQATLRCSPISGHTSVYWYQQALGLGLQFLLWYDEGEERNRGNFPPRFSGRQFPNYSSELNVNALELEDSALYLCASSLSPGDEQFFGPGTRLTVL.

This clone was seen repeatedly, ten times or more. The CDR3 DNA follows: TGTGCCAGCAGTGAAACTAGCGGGGCCCACAATGAGCAGTTCTTC. Encoded protein: CASSETSGAHNEQFF. The V call is TRBV25-1, the J call TRBJ2-1; 10 bases are shared with TRBD2. Germline loops: CDR1 MGHDK, CDR2 SYGVNS. This CDR3 has 15 amino acids. J was trimmed by 5 bases and V by 2 bases; bases with no gene match: 3.

This clone was seen more than once but under ten times. This chain uses TRBV21-1 with TRBJ2-7; TRBD1 was called by the table and not checked on the DNA. TRBV21-1 is a documented pseudogene. The CDR3 contains 13 residues. CDR3 DNA sequence: TGTGCCAGCAGCAACCGCTCCAGGGTCGAGCAGTACGTC. Amino acids: CASSNRSRVEQYV.

The CDR3 region has the DNA TGTGCCAGCCGGGCCGGGGAGCTGTTTTTT. Protein sequence: CASRAGELFF. The V gene is TRBV6-5, the J gene TRBJ2-2; D remains ambiguous. The ends were cut back, 8 bases at V and 6 bases at J, with 4 bases in the middle. Germline CDR1 MNHEY, CDR2 SVGAGI. The CDR3 extends over 10 amino acids.

The chain couples TRBV5-1 to TRBJ2-7; TRBD1 matches at 7 bases. Trimming cost V 0 bases and J 7 bases; bases outside gene matches: 10. The CDR3 totals 15 residues. Per germline, CDR1 SGHRS and CDR2 YFSETQ. CDR3 amino acids: CASSLGPETGNEQYV. CDR3 nucleotides: TGCGCCAGCAGCTTGGGACCTGAGACAGGGAATGAGCAGTACGTC.

J is TRBJ2-5 and V is TRBV10-3, with D possibly being TRBD1 (8 bases). CDR1 and CDR2 (germline): ENHRY, SYGVKD. This CDR3 spans 14 amino acids. V was cut by 6 bases and J by 5 bases, with 16 bases left in between. CDR3 in amino acids: CAISPTGGGETQYF. The DNA of the CDR3 is TGTGCCATCAGCCCCACAGGGGGAGGGGAGACCCAGTACTTC.

This chain uses TRBV13 with TRBJ2-1; TRBD2 aligns across 11 bases. Trimming cost V 5 bases and J 1 base; bases outside gene matches: 1. There are 15 residues in the CDR3. CDR1 and CDR2 from the germline V gene are PRHDT and FYEKMQ (reference sequence). In DNA, the CDR3 is TGTGCCAGCAGCCTAGCGGGGGGATCCTACAATGAGCAGTTCTTC. Its protein product is CASSLAGGSYNEQFF.

This clone was seen a few times. The chain is built from TRBV19 and TRBJ1-1, with 10 bases lining up with TRBD1. In germline, CDR1 is LNHDA, CDR2 SQIVND (reference sequence). After removal of 4 bases from V and 0 bases from J, the junction contained 14 bases not matched to a gene. This CDR3 is built from 19 residues. The CDR3 DNA follows: TGTGCCAGTAGTAAGGATCTGGACAGGGGGATCTTCATGAACACTGAAGCTTTCTTT. This gives the protein CASSKDLDRGIFMNTEAFF.

This chain connects TRBV2 to TRBJ2-7; D is uncertain. CDR1 and CDR2 (germline): SNHLY, FYNNEI. V dropped 2 bases and J dropped 3 bases, with 11 bases sitting between them. The CDR3 is 14 amino acids. The CDR3 nucleotides read TGTGCCAGCAGTGAAACAGCAGAACTCTACGAGCAGTACTTC. Translating it yields CASSETAELYEQYF.

The chain has TRBV5-1 and TRBJ1-1; maybe TRBD1 (6 bases). Between the trimmed V and J ends, which lost 7 bases and 4 bases, there was a span of 20 bases. Germline V CDR1 and CDR2: SGHRS, YFSETQ. The length of the CDR3 is 15 residues. The CDR3 loop reads CASVQGPSSGTEAFF. CDR3 bases: TGCGCCAGCGTCCAGGGGCCGTCCTCTGGCACTGAAGCTTTCTTT. The whole variable domain, remainder taken from reference TRBV5-1 and TRBJ1-1, is KAGVTQTPRYLIKTRGQQVTLSCSPISGHRSVSWYQQTPGQGLQFLFEYFSETQRNKGNFPGRFSGRQFSNSRSEMNVSTLELGDSALYLCASVQGPSSGTEAFFGQGTRLTVV.

The chain has TRBV6-6 and TRBJ2-3; 7 bases are shared with TRBD1. J gave up 1 base and V 5 bases, and 12 bases lay outside the gene matches. The CDR3 is made up of 17 amino acids. Germline CDR1 reads MNHNY; CDR2 reads SVGAGI (reference sequence). The CDR3: CASSPRTGGSRTDTQYF. DNA for the CDR3: TGTGCCAGCAGTCCGAGGACAGGTGGATCCCGCACAGATACGCAGTATTTT.

The genes are TRBV5-1 and TRBJ2-3, with D perhaps matching TRBD2 (5 bases). Germline CDR1 SGHRS, CDR2 YFSETQ. The CDR3 extends over 15 amino acids. Trimming pared 1 base from V and 2 bases from J, leaving 11 bases between. The CDR3 region has the DNA TGCGCCAGCAGCTTGAGTGGGCGGGCCACAGATACGCAGTATTTT. It yields the protein CASSLSGRATDTQYF.

The V gene is TRBV14, the J gene TRBJ2-2; 7 nucleotides line up with TRBD2. The ends lost 3 bases at V and 6 bases at J; junction bases unmatched: 16. Germline CDR1 SGHDN, CDR2 FVKESK. CDR3 length equals 18 residues. DNA of the CDR3: TGTGCCAGCAGCCAGGGGTACGGGACTAAGTCTGCGGCCGGGGAGCTGTTTTTT. The encoded protein is CASSQGYGTKSAAGELFF.

This clone was observed at least ten times. The chain employs TRBV7-2 and TRBJ2-4, with TRBD2 identical over 10 bases. V dropped 6 bases and J dropped 1; count of bases not matched to a gene: 15. The CDR3 runs to 19 residues. Germline values: CDR1 SGHTA, CDR2 FQGNSA. The CDR3 DNA follows: TGTGCCAGCAGTTCCGCGGGCAGCGGGGGGGCCTGGGCCAAAAACATTCAGTACTTC. Its protein product is CASSSAGSGGAWAKNIQYF.